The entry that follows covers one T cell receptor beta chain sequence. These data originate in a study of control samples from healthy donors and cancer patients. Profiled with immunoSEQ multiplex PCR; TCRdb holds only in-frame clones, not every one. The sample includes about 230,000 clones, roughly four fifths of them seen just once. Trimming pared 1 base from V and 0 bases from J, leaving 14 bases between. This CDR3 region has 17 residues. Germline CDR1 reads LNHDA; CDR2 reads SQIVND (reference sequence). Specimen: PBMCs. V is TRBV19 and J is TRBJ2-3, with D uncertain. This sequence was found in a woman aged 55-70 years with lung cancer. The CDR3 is CASSIGTSLPSTDTQYF. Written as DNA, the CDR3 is TGTGCCAGTAGTATAGGGACCAGCCTCCCAAGCACAGATACGCAGTATTTT.